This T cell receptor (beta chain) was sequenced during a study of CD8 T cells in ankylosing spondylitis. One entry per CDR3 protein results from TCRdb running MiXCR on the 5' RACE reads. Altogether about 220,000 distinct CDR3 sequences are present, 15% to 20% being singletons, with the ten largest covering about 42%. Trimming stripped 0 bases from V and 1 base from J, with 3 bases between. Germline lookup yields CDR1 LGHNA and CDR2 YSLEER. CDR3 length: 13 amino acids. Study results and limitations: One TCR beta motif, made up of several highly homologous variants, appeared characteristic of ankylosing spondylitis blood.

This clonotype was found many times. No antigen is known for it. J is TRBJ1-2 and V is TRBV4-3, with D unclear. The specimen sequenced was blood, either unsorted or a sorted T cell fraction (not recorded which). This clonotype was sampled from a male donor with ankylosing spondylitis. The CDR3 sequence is CASSQDVNYGYTF. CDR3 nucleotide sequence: TGCGCCAGCAGCCAAGACGTTAACTATGGCTACACCTTC.